The next 28 T cell receptor beta chains were all read from a single sample in a study of post-analysis software for immune sequencing data. Notes on the study in general: Roughly 5 TRBV segments, including TRBV5-6, TRBV5-1 and TRBV20-1, were more frequent in patients than controls.

TCR beta cDNA libraries had unique molecular identifiers. TCRdb independently ran MiXCR on the PCR reads; one entry per CDR3 protein. The sample comprises almost 700,000 distinct CDR3 sequences, around 60% of which are singletons, and over 9% rests with the top ten. No cognate antigen is known for these TCRs. The sequenced material came from blood. The receptors here all came from a girl aged 2-15 years with multiple sclerosis.

This clonotype was seen only a few times. The chain recombines TRBV6-5 with TRBJ2-5; 7 nucleotides agree with TRBD2. This CDR3 comprises 16 residues. Germline V lookup: CDR1 MNHEY, CDR2 SVGAGI. The V gene end was trimmed by 1 base and the J gene end by 3 bases; junction bases not matched to a gene: 8. CDR3 residues: CASSYWEGLAKETQYF. CDR3 in DNA: TGTGCCAGCAGTTACTGGGAGGGACTGGCAAAAGAGACCCAGTACTTC.

V and J are TRBV7-9 and TRBJ2-3, with TRBD2 identical over 7 bases. CDR1 SEHNR and CDR2 FQNEAQ come from the germline V gene (reference sequence). J was trimmed by 8 bases and V by 2 bases; bases with no gene match: 10. The CDR3 is 15 residues long. The CDR3 is CASSLLSGEGGTQYF. The CDR3 bases are TGTGCCAGCAGCTTACTGAGTGGGGAGGGTGGTACGCAGTATTTT.

The chain uses TRBV5-5 and TRBJ1-1; D not resolved. Trimming shortened V by 5 bases and J by 1 base, and 12 bases separated the two germline ends. Germline loops: CDR1 SGHKS, CDR2 YYEKEE (reference sequence). This CDR3 is 14 amino acids long. CDR3 nucleotides: TGTGCCAGCAGTTTTGACATTAGGAACACTGAAGCTTTCTTT. This translates into CASSFDIRNTEAFF.

The chain carries TRBV10-3 and TRBJ2-7; 8 bases match TRBD1. The CDR3 has 12 amino acids. CDR1 is ENHRY, CDR2 SYGVKD, per germline. V was pared by 11 bases and J by 5 bases, with 8 bases of the junction left unmatched. Written as DNA, the CDR3 is TGTGCCTCCGGGACAGGTGCGGACGAGCAGTACTTC. Translation: CASGTGADEQYF.

This clonotype was seen once. V and J are TRBV19 and TRBJ1-1; no firm D call. The CDR3 covers 14 residues. The germline V and J ends were trimmed by 4 bases and 4 bases, with 13 bases remaining between them. Looked up from germline, CDR1 is LNHDA and CDR2 is SQIVND (reference sequence). DNA of the CDR3: TGTGCCAGTAGTACCCAACGGTGGAGCACTGAAGCTTTCTTT. Residues: CASSTQRWSTEAFF.

This sequence joins TRBV5-5 and TRBJ2-7, with D possibly being TRBD2 (5 bases). This CDR3 is 15 amino acids long. Germline-derived CDR1 and CDR2 are SGHKS and YYEKEE (reference sequence). The V end was cut by 2 bases, the J end by 7 bases, with 19 bases between. In DNA, the CDR3 is TGTGCCAGCAGCTTCCTATTGGACTCTCGCGGGGAGCAGTACTTC. Translating it yields CASSFLLDSRGEQYF.

This chain connects TRBV14 to TRBJ2-1, with a possible D match to TRBD2 (6 bases). The V end was cut by 0 bases, the J end by 0 bases, with 18 bases between. The length of the CDR3 is 19 residues. Per germline, CDR1 SGHDN and CDR2 FVKESK. CDR3 amino acids: CASSQEGDTGTVSYNEQFF. In DNA, the CDR3 is TGTGCCAGCAGCCAAGAAGGTGATACCGGGACTGTCTCCTACAATGAGCAGTTCTTC. The entire variable domain, with the rest obtained from reference TRBV14 and TRBJ2-1, is as follows: EAGVTQFPSHSVIEKGQTVTLRCDPISGHDNLYWYRRVMGKEIKFLLHFVKESKQDESGMPNNRFLAERTGGTYSTLKVQPAELEDSGVYFCASSQEGDTGTVSYNEQFFGPGTRLTVL.

This chain connects TRBV4-1 to TRBJ2-7; TRBD2 matches at 9 bases. The better agreement between TRBJ2-5 and the DNA end casts doubt on the J call. CDR3 length equals 15 residues. CDR1 and CDR2 from the germline V gene are MGHRA and YSYEKL. CDR3 loop: CASSLTGTSIETQYF. The DNA for the CDR3 is TGCGCCAGCAGCCTGACCGGGACTAGCATCGAGACCCAGTACTTC.

This clonotype was recorded a few times. The chain is built from TRBV20-1 and TRBJ2-3; D may correspond to TRBD1 or TRBD2 (6 bases each). Trimming took 5 bases from V and 0 from J, leaving 15 bases between them. The CDR3 has 15 residues. Germline CDR1 DFQATT, CDR2 SNEGSKA (reference sequence). CDR3 sequence reads: CSAGGSGLSTDTQYF. Written as DNA, the CDR3 is TGCAGTGCTGGGGGCAGCGGGCTTAGCACAGATACGCAGTATTTT.

The genes are TRBV5-1 and TRBJ2-1, with D perhaps matching TRBD2 (7 bases). Trimming pared 4 bases from V and 2 bases from J, leaving 19 bases between. This CDR3 is built from 17 residues. Germline V gene sequence: CDR1 SGHRS, CDR2 YFSETQ. The CDR3 is CASSPGGGPSAYNEQFF. In DNA form, the CDR3 reads TGCGCCAGCAGCCCGGGGGGCGGGCCCTCTGCCTACAATGAGCAGTTCTTC.

This clonotype was found once. DNA for the CDR3: TGTGCCAGCCGGGGGCTAGCGGGGGCCCCTCCCTACAATGAGCAGTTCTTC. Protein: CASRGLAGAPPYNEQFF. The rearrangement uses TRBV12-3 or TRBV12-4 and TRBJ2-1; 10 nucleotides match TRBD2. Trimming at V came to 8 bases and at J to 2 bases, leaving 12 bases not matched to a gene. The CDR3 loop spans 17 amino acids.

The chain couples TRBV18 to TRBJ1-2; D gene uncertain. The germline V gene encodes CDR1 KGHSH and CDR2 LQKENI. The CDR3 runs to 16 residues. Trimming removed 3 bases at V and 2 bases at J, with 16 bases between. CDR3: CASSPRPGEWNYGYTF. For the CDR3, the DNA is TGTGCCAGCTCACCTCGACCGGGCGAGTGGAACTATGGCTACACCTTC.

This clonotype was observed a handful of times. The chain has TRBV9 and TRBJ2-1; D is possibly TRBD2 (6 bases). This CDR3 has 15 residues. Per the germline V gene, CDR1 is SGDLS and CDR2 is YYNGEE. V was trimmed by 5 bases and J by 5 bases, leaving 17 bases between them. CDR3: CASSYGLLQDNEQFF. In DNA, the CDR3 is TGTGCCAGCAGTTACGGACTACTTCAGGACAATGAGCAGTTCTTC.

The gene calls are TRBV4-2 and TRBJ2-7, with TRBD2 matching 7 bases. CDR1 is LGHNA, CDR2 YNFKEQ, per germline. This CDR3 comprises 12 residues. V trimming: 1 base; J trimming: 7 bases; junction bases outside the gene matches: 1. CDR3 DNA sequence: TGTGCCAGCAGCCAAGGGGGAGGGGAGCAGTACTTC. The encoded protein is CASSQGGGEQYF.

This chain joins TRBV7-2 and TRBJ2-5; no reliable D call. V lost 5 bases and J 2 bases, leaving 12 bases between the germline ends. Germline CDR1 is SGHTA and CDR2 is FQGNSA. The CDR3 is 14 amino acids. The CDR3 protein is CASSPPGRQETQYF. CDR3 coding DNA: TGTGCCAGCAGCCCCCCCGGGCGGCAAGAGACCCAGTACTTC.

The chain uses TRBV5-5 and TRBJ2-2, with D possibly matching TRBD2 (6 bases). V gave up 2 bases and J gave up 10 bases, with 21 bases separating them. Germline CDR1 is SGHKS and CDR2 is YYEKEE (reference sequence). The CDR3 has 16 amino acids. CDR3 bases: TGTGCCAGCAGCTTCCCCCGCAAAAGCATGCGGGAGGAGCTGTTTTTT. Translating it yields CASSFPRKSMREELFF.

This clonotype was seen more than once but under ten times. The chain combines TRBV7-2 with TRBJ2-7; D is uncertain. The germline V gene has CDR1 SGHTA and CDR2 FQGNSA. V lost 5 bases to trimming and J lost 2 bases, with 13 bases between them. This CDR3 spans 14 amino acids. The CDR3 loop is CASSTKPGPYEQYF. The CDR3 region has the DNA TGTGCCAGCAGCACTAAGCCGGGCCCCTACGAGCAGTACTTC.

This clonotype has only a few counts. The genes are TRBV20-1 and TRBJ2-1, with TRBD2 matching 10 bases. Germline CDR1 and CDR2: DFQATT and SNEGSKA (reference sequence). The CDR3 loop spans 15 amino acids. V was clipped by 6 bases and J by 1 base; unmatched bases: 6. The CDR3 spells CSAPTSGTSYNEQFF. CDR3 nucleotides: TGCAGTGCGCCCACTAGCGGGACGTCCTACAATGAGCAGTTCTTC.

This clonotype was seen a few times. The chain recombines TRBV12-3 or TRBV12-4 with TRBJ1-5, with no clear D. The CDR3 totals 14 residues. The ends were cut back, 2 bases at V and 5 bases at J, with 10 bases in the middle. The CDR3 reads CASSLRPRDQPQHF. DNA of the CDR3: TGTGCCAGCAGTTTAAGGCCCCGAGATCAGCCCCAGCATTTT.

This sequence joins TRBV15 and TRBJ2-7; D remains unclear. Gene TRBJ2-5 matches the end of the DNA better, so the J call may be wrong. Per the germline V gene, CDR1 is LNHNV and CDR2 is YYDKDF (reference sequence). This CDR3 has 14 residues. The CDR3 sequence is CATSRVNVEETQYF. The CDR3 DNA reads as TGTGCCACCAGCAGAGTCAACGTCGAAGAGACCCAGTACTTC.

This clonotype was counted a few times. This CDR3 is CASRTSVSPNEQFF. In DNA form, the CDR3 reads TGTGCCAGCCGGACTAGCGTCTCTCCCAATGAGCAGTTCTTC. This chain links TRBV12-3 or TRBV12-4 with TRBJ2-1; TRBD2 matches at 9 bases. The CDR3 runs to 14 residues. V shed 8 bases and J 6 bases; nucleotides not matched to a gene: 8.

This chain links TRBV20-1 with TRBJ2-1; TRBD1 agrees at 7 bases. The CDR3 runs 15 residues. After removal of 0 bases from V and 4 bases from J, the junction contained 6 bases not matched to a gene. In germline, CDR1 is DFQATT, CDR2 SNEGSKA (reference sequence). CDR3: CSARDTGTVYNEQFF. CDR3 in DNA: TGCAGTGCTAGAGACACCGGGACAGTTTACAATGAGCAGTTCTTC.

The genes are TRBV15 and TRBJ2-3; 14 bases fit TRBD2. V dropped 3 bases and J dropped 5; count of bases not matched to a gene: 4. Germline V gene lookup returns CDR1 LNHNV and CDR2 YYDKDF (reference sequence). CDR3 length equals 16 residues. The CDR3 DNA is TGTGCCACCAGCAGGACTAGCGGGAGGGCCCTAGATACGCAGTATTTT. Translating gives CATSRTSGRALDTQYF.

This clonotype has only one observation. The chain joins TRBV7-2 to TRBJ2-3; D is unresolved. V was pared by 5 bases and J by 5 bases, with 14 bases between. Germline assignment: CDR1 SGHTA and CDR2 FQGNSA. This CDR3 spans 14 amino acids. The CDR3 bases are TGTGCCAGCAGCCCCACCCGACTTCTAGATACGCAGTATTTT. It yields the protein CASSPTRLLDTQYF.

The chain links TRBV3-1 to TRBJ2-4; 8 bases are a match to TRBD1. Matching the DNA end better, TRBJ2-7 makes the J call doubtful. Per germline, CDR1 LGHDT and CDR2 YNNKEL (reference sequence). This CDR3 region has 13 residues. CDR3 bases: TGTGCCAGCAGCCAACAGGGGGCTTACGAGCAGTACTTC. This encodes CASSQQGAYEQYF.

V gene TRBV24-1 combines with J gene TRBJ1-1; D is ambiguous. Trimming stripped 4 bases from V and 13 bases from J, with 21 bases between. From germline, CDR1 is KGHDR and CDR2 SFDVKD. This CDR3 spans 14 amino acids. CDR3 residues: CATSELKQRGNVFF. CDR3 bases: TGTGCCACCAGTGAACTCAAACAGAGAGGTAATGTTTTCTTT.

A few counts support this clonotype. The chain uses TRBV6-2 or TRBV6-3 and TRBJ2-3; 10 bases line up with TRBD2. Germline V gene lookup returns CDR1 MNHEY and CDR2 SVGEGT. The CDR3 is 16 residues long. The J segment lost 3 bases and the V segment lost 9 bases, leaving 12 bases of the junction unmatched. CDR3 bases: TGTGCCAGTCGAGAGGAAGCGGGAGGGTTAACAGATACGCAGTATTTT. Its translation is CASREEAGGLTDTQYF.

The rearrangement joins TRBV12-3 or TRBV12-4 to TRBJ1-4; TRBD1 might be the D (6 bases). The CDR3 is made up of 16 amino acids. V was cut by 2 bases and J by 2 bases, with 12 bases left in between. This CDR3 is CASSLKATGTNEKLFF. As DNA, the CDR3 is TGTGCCAGCAGTTTAAAGGCGACAGGCACTAATGAAAAACTGTTTTTT.